This TCR beta chain appears in the sequencing data of a study of blood T cells in healthy people across ages. Overall study results and limits: It was the long-lived donors that had more naive CD4+ cells and higher diversity than aged donors. Across the age range, TCR beta diversity per million T cells fell in a roughly linear way.

The use of a sample-barcoded 5' primer and a J-beta primer mix characterized a second PCR of about 7 to 12 cycles. TCRdb reprocessed the 5' RACE reads with MiXCR, giving one entry per CDR3 protein. The profile covers roughly 1,700,000 distinct CDR3 sequences, with about 30% appearing a single time and roughly 8% taken by the ten largest. This clonotype has only one observation. The antigen remains undetermined. The V end was cut by 1 base, the J end by 1 base, with 10 bases between. CDR3 length equals 15 residues. At least 6 million PBMCs were isolated per sample. The chain has TRBV12-3 or TRBV12-4 and TRBJ1-1, with TRBD1 as a possible D gene (5 bases). The sample consisted of blood. The TCR comes from a woman in her 30s in good health. CDR3 protein: CASSLDRQPNTEAFF. Written as DNA, the CDR3 is TGTGCCAGCAGTTTAGATAGACAGCCGAACACTGAAGCTTTCTTT.